The next 7 T cell receptor beta chains were all read from a single sample in a study of regulatory T cells in long-lasting Graves disease. Documented time point: newly diagnosed GD, antithyroid drugs for less than 3 months. RNA from PBMCs was the source of the TCR library. According to the study, TCR beta libraries were built with iRepertoire HTBI primers and CDR3-region Arm-PCR. Each CDR3 protein is one row after TCRdb ran MiXCR on the multiplex PCR reads. In the table there are approximately 470,000 distinct CDR3 sequences, about 17% of which are singletons. The data were also submitted as part of a second study, on T cells in Graves' hyperthyroidism and ophthalmopathy.

The sequenced sample was peripheral blood mononuclear cells (PBMCs), obtained at new diagnosis, from a patient treated with antithyroid drugs. The source of these receptors is a man aged 35 to 55 with Graves disease.

About this clonotype: This likely traces to a read error, being one base from a far larger clone. V usage is TRBV11-2 and J usage is TRBJ2-2; 8 bases fit TRBD2. Germline lookup yields CDR1 SGHAT and CDR2 FQNNGV. The J segment lost 6 bases and the V segment lost 7 bases, leaving 4 bases of the junction unmatched. CDR3 length: 13 amino acids. In DNA, the CDR3 is TGTGCCAGCATCCCCGGGGGGGCCGGGGAGCTGTTTTTT. This sequence encodes CASIPGGAGELFF.

This clonotype came up many times. This rearrangement joins TRBV5-1 to TRBJ2-1; D is ambiguous. The CDR3 runs 15 residues. Germline lookup yields CDR1 SGHRS and CDR2 YFSETQ. V dropped 0 bases and J dropped 3 bases, with 10 bases sitting between them. Here the CDR3 reads CASSLVEQYYNEQFF. For the CDR3, the DNA is TGCGCCAGCAGCTTGGTTGAACAGTACTACAATGAGCAGTTCTTC. Full variable domain (missing parts from reference TRBV5-1 and TRBJ2-1): KAGVTQTPRYLIKTRGQQVTLSCSPISGHRSVSWYQQTPGQGLQFLFEYFSETQRNKGNFPGRFSGRQFSNSRSEMNVSTLELGDSALYLCASSLVEQYYNEQFFGPGTRLTVL.

At least ten counts were recorded for this clonotype. Mismatch with germline at one junction end may stem from a read error. V is TRBV11-2 and J is TRBJ2-3; no clear D gene. CDR3 length: 11 residues. Germline CDR1 reads SGHAT; CDR2 reads FQNNGV. The CDR3 is CASTGADTQYF. The CDR3 DNA is TGCGCCAGCACTGGGGCAGATACGCAGTATTTT.

This clonotype occurred a few times. This is likely a read error, given that the CDR3 carries no conserved phenylalanine or tryptophan at its end. J is TRBJ2-7 and V is TRBV2; D call uncertain. Deletions cut 8 bases from V and 0 bases from J, with 11 bases between. Per the germline V gene, CDR1 is SNHLY and CDR2 is FYNNEI. The length of the CDR3 is 13 residues. CDR3 sequence: CASSPPLSYEQYS. CDR3 DNA sequence: TGTGCCAGCTCACCCCCCCTCTCCTACGAGCAGTACTCC.

This clonotype occurred many times. The chain is built from TRBV5-1 and TRBJ2-7; unclear D gene. Germline CDR1 and CDR2: SGHRS and YFSETQ. This CDR3 contains 15 residues. Trimming cost V 4 bases and J 2 bases, with 16 bases left between them. CDR3 sequence reads: CASSQVAGNPYEQYF. The CDR3 DNA follows: TGCGCCAGCAGCCAGGTGGCAGGTAACCCCTACGAGCAGTACTTC.

This clonotype was recorded at least ten times. The chain couples TRBV2 to TRBJ1-1; 7 nucleotides line up with TRBD1. Looked up from germline, CDR1 is SNHLY and CDR2 is FYNNEI. CDR3 size: 15 residues. Unmatched junction bases numbered 11, after V lost 6 bases and J lost 4 bases. The CDR3 DNA reads TGTGCCAGCAGGGCCGAGACAGGGTGGGTCACTGAAGCTTTCTTT. Its translation is CASRAETGWVTEAFF.

The rearrangement uses TRBV7-3 and TRBJ2-7; 11 nucleotides match TRBD1. V lost 0 bases to trimming and J lost 2 bases; unmatched junction nucleotides: 3. The CDR3 extends over 16 amino acids. Germline values: CDR1 SGHTA, CDR2 FQGTGA. The CDR3 here is CASSLTGQGGAYEQYF. CDR3 coding DNA: TGTGCCAGCAGCTTAACGGGACAGGGGGGGGCCTACGAGCAGTACTTC.